This TCR beta chain was observed in a study of blood T cell repertoires in COVID-19. Study details: PBMCs, B-cell-depleted T cells, or T cells provided the cDNA or gDNA that made up the material.

Generated by immunoSEQ multiplex PCR, the TCRdb table keeps only in-frame clones and is missing some. The sample lists 270,000 or so clones, about 91% seen once, with more than 0.95% in the top ten. Germline CDR1 SEHNR, CDR2 FQNEAQ (reference sequence). Trimming at V came to 5 bases and at J to 6 bases, leaving 20 bases not matched to a gene. CDR3 length: 19 amino acids. The participants were between about 18 and 90 years old and came from some 25 US areas. This receptor was identified in a woman between 40 and 50 years old with acute COVID-19. The sequencing sample was made of PBMCs or T cells enriched from blood (not recorded which). The V call is TRBV7-9, the J call TRBJ2-3; 10 nucleotides match TRBD2. CDR3: CASSPGVARTSGAGDTQYF. The DNA of the CDR3 is TGTGCCAGCAGCCCAGGGGTGGCCAGGACTAGCGGTGCTGGGGATACGCAGTATTTT.